The clone carrying this T cell receptor (beta chain) appeared many times. The sample belongs to a study of blood T cells in healthy people across ages. Next came a second PCR, run for about 6 to 11 cycles, which used a sample-barcoded 5' primer along with a J-beta primer mix. TCRdb re-called the 5' RACE reads with MiXCR, one entry per CDR3 protein. This table has approximately 800,000 distinct CDR3 sequences, roughly 26% appearing once. Trimming took 5 bases from V and 0 from J, leaving 10 bases between them. The CDR3 spans 14 residues. These data were also reused for a study on T cells of mothers and their children.

The source of this sequence is a boy aged 5 to 17 in good health. The specimen sequenced was blood. The chain links TRBV12-3 or TRBV12-4 to TRBJ1-1; D remains ambiguous. CDR3 sequence: CASSRTGLNTEAFF. For the CDR3, the DNA is TGTGCCAGCAGTCGGACGGGTCTGAACACTGAAGCTTTCTTT.